Presented here are 24 T cell receptor beta chains from one specimen sequenced in a study of T-cell memory formation after mild COVID-19. Using its own MiXCR run on the 5' RACE reads, TCRdb lists one record per CDR3 protein. The sample includes 300,000 to 400,000 distinct CDR3 sequences, around a sixth of them seen just once. The material sequenced was PBMCs or a T cell subset sorted from them (not recorded which). The receptors were sampled from a man aged 18 to 29 who had mild COVID-19 (a few samples of this study predate the infection). Cell type and time point are not known.

J is TRBJ1-5 and V is TRBV7-8; 7 bases fit TRBD1. Germline lookup yields CDR1 SGHVS and CDR2 FQNEAQ. Unmatched junction bases numbered 8, after V lost 6 bases and J lost 9 bases. The CDR3 contains 13 residues. CDR3 protein: CASRPKGAGPQHF. CDR3 coding DNA: TGTGCCAGCAGGCCTAAGGGGGCAGGGCCCCAGCATTTT.

This clonotype has a handful of counts. J is TRBJ2-7 and V is TRBV7-6; 9 bases agree with TRBD1. The CDR3 contains 14 residues. The V gene end was trimmed by 4 bases and the J gene end by 5 bases; junction bases not matched to a gene: 6. The germline CDR1 and CDR2 sequences are SGHVS and FNYEAQ. CDR3 residues: CASSSTGGWDEQYF. CDR3 DNA sequence: TGTGCCAGCAGCTCAACAGGGGGCTGGGACGAGCAGTACTTC.

This clonotype was picked up a small number of times. This chain links TRBV12-3 or TRBV12-4 with TRBJ2-5, with 10 bases matching TRBD2. V lost 6 bases and J lost 5; bases outside the gene matches: 9. CDR3 length: 15 residues. The DNA for the CDR3 is TGTGCCAGCAGATCTAAGAGCGGGGGGGCGGAGACCCAGTACTTC. It specifies CASRSKSGGAETQYF.

This clonotype showed up many times. The chain is built from TRBV5-1 and TRBJ2-1; 7 bases align to TRBD1. Trimming at V came to 4 bases and at J to 8 bases, leaving 6 bases not matched to a gene. This CDR3 is built from 13 residues. CDR1 and CDR2 from the germline V gene are SGHRS and YFSETQ. This CDR3 reads CASSKGTVYEQFF. The CDR3 DNA follows: TGCGCCAGCAGCAAGGGGACAGTCTATGAGCAGTTCTTC.

This clonotype has a handful of counts. The rearrangement joins TRBV27 to TRBJ1-2, with no clear D. The germline V gene encodes CDR1 MNHEY and CDR2 SMNVEV (reference sequence). V lost 5 bases, J lost 3 bases, and 13 bases lay in between. The length of the CDR3 is 14 residues. The CDR3 coding sequence is TGTGCCAGCAGTCGGCAAGGGTTCTACTATGGCTACACCTTC. It codes for CASSRQGFYYGYTF.

The chain employs TRBV6-2 or TRBV6-3 and TRBJ1-6; TRBD1 aligns across 7 bases. J lost 6 bases, V lost 2 bases, and 7 bases had no gene match. The CDR3 consists of 16 residues. Looked up from germline, CDR1 is MNHEY and CDR2 is SVGEGT. CDR3 protein: CASSYDRESGNSPLHF. The CDR3 bases are TGTGCCAGCAGTTACGACAGGGAGAGTGGTAATTCACCCCTCCACTTT.

This clonotype was counted a few times. The V and J genes are TRBV2 and TRBJ2-3; 11 bases are shared with TRBD2. Germline V gives CDR1 SNHLY, CDR2 FYNNEI. CDR3 size: 14 residues. V was pared by 7 bases and J by 1 base, with 1 base of the junction left unmatched. Here the CDR3 reads CASKTSGGTDTQYF. In DNA form, the CDR3 reads TGTGCCAGCAAGACTAGCGGGGGCACAGATACGCAGTATTTT.

The chain links TRBV6-5 to TRBJ1-1; D unclear. The germline V and J ends were trimmed by 6 bases and 0 bases, with 11 bases remaining between them. The CDR3 has 14 amino acids. Germline CDR1 is MNHEY and CDR2 is SVGAGI. CDR3 loop: CASSSQSLNTEAFF. The CDR3 region has the DNA TGTGCCAGCAGCTCCCAAAGTCTGAACACTGAAGCTTTCTTT.

This chain links TRBV7-2 with TRBJ2-7; unclear D gene. The V end was cut by 1 base, the J end by 3 bases, with 7 bases between. Per germline, CDR1 SGHTA and CDR2 FQGNSA. This CDR3 is built from 13 residues. The CDR3 reads CASSLGVRYEQYF. CDR3 coding DNA: TGTGCCAGCAGCTTAGGGGTGCGCTACGAGCAGTACTTC.

This clonotype was detected ten times or more. The J gene is TRBJ1-1, the V gene TRBV19; TRBD1 matches at 9 bases. The CDR3 length is 16 residues. V shed 7 bases, J shed 10 bases, and the junction held 19 bases outside the gene matches. The germline gives CDR1 LNHDA, CDR2 SQIVND (reference sequence). The CDR3 loop is CASIGTGSRVSGGAFF. The CDR3 DNA reads as TGTGCCAGTATCGGGACAGGGTCTCGAGTATCAGGGGGAGCTTTCTTT.

This chain uses TRBV7-8 with TRBJ1-2; possible D gene TRBD1, 6 bases. This CDR3 has 11 residues. The germline V gene encodes CDR1 SGHVS and CDR2 FQNEAQ. Trimming cost V 8 bases and J 8 bases, with 12 bases left between them. The CDR3 DNA sequence: TGTGCCAGCGGCCAGGGGCCCGGCTACACCTTC. Translation gives CASGQGPGYTF.

The chain combines TRBV7-3 with TRBJ2-3; D possibly corresponds to TRBD1 (5 bases). CDR1 and CDR2 from the germline V gene are SGHTA and FQGTGA. The V end lost 1 base, the J end lost 2 bases, and 10 bases lay between the germline ends. CDR3 length equals 15 residues. The CDR3 sequence: CASSLMGLDTDTQYF. In DNA, the CDR3 is TGTGCCAGCAGCTTAATGGGGCTAGACACAGATACGCAGTATTTT. Full variable domain (remainder filled in from reference TRBV7-3 and TRBJ2-3): GAGVSQTPSNKVTEKGKYVELRCDPISGHTALYWYRQSLGQGPEFLIYFQGTGAADDSGLPNDRFFAVRPEGSVSTLKIQRTERGDSAVYLCASSLMGLDTDTQYFGPGTRLTVL.

This chain uses TRBV6-2 or TRBV6-3 with TRBJ2-5, with D possibly being TRBD1 (5 bases). Germline V gene lookup returns CDR1 MNHEY and CDR2 SVGEGT. The length of the CDR3 is 13 residues. The V end lost 4 bases, the J end lost 2 bases, and 8 bases lay between the germline ends. The DNA of the CDR3 is TGTGCCAGCAGTTGGCCAGGGCAAGAGACCCAGTACTTC. Protein: CASSWPGQETQYF.

The chain links TRBV20-1 to TRBJ2-1, with 9 bases fitting TRBD2. The ends lost 3 bases at V and 0 bases at J; junction bases unmatched: 15. CDR1 is DFQATT, CDR2 SNEGSKA, per germline (reference sequence). The CDR3 loop spans 19 amino acids. Here the CDR3 reads CSARGGTSRVKSSYNEQFF. CDR3 sequence (DNA): TGCAGTGCTAGGGGCGGGACTAGCAGAGTCAAAAGCTCCTACAATGAGCAGTTCTTC.

V and J are TRBV4-1 and TRBJ2-6; no clear D. V was cut by 1 base and J by 0 bases, with 4 bases left in between. Germline V gene sequence: CDR1 MGHRA, CDR2 YSYEKL. This CDR3 is built from 15 residues. The CDR3 spells CASSQAPSGANVLTF. In DNA, the CDR3 is TGCGCCAGCAGCCAAGCTCCCTCTGGGGCCAACGTCCTGACTTTC.

The chain combines TRBV5-1 with TRBJ2-3; 7 bases map to TRBD1. CDR1 is SGHRS, CDR2 YFSETQ, per germline. CDR3 length equals 16 residues. J lost 2 bases, V lost 4 bases, and 10 bases had no gene match. The CDR3 here is CASSRLTGFSTDTQYF. The CDR3 DNA follows: TGCGCCAGCAGCCGTCTGACAGGGTTTTCCACAGATACGCAGTATTTT.

This clonotype was counted a few times. V gene TRBV11-2 combines with J gene TRBJ2-3, with unresolved D. CDR3 length equals 15 residues. V was clipped by 4 bases and J by 2 bases, with 13 bases between them. Germline V gene lookup returns CDR1 SGHAT and CDR2 FQNNGV. The CDR3 spells CASSSLGRSTDTQYF. The DNA for the CDR3 is TGTGCCAGCAGCTCACTGGGCAGATCCACAGATACGCAGTATTTT.

This rearrangement joins TRBV4-3 to TRBJ2-1; no reliable D call. V shed 1 base and J shed 2 bases, with 9 bases lying between them. Germline CDR1 LGHNA, CDR2 YSLEER. This CDR3 is built from 15 residues. CDR3 in DNA: TGCGCCAGCAGCCAAGGAAGTAGCCCCTACAATGAGCAGTTCTTC. Protein sequence: CASSQGSSPYNEQFF.

This clonotype was observed a handful of times. This CDR3 is CASSFLGAATDTQYF. The CDR3 bases are TGTGCCAGCAGCTTTCTGGGGGCAGCCACAGATACGCAGTATTTT. V is TRBV7-2 and J is TRBJ2-3; tentatively, D is TRBD1 (6 bases). From germline, CDR1 is SGHTA and CDR2 FQGNSA. V lost 3 bases and J 2 bases, leaving 12 bases between the germline ends. CDR3 size: 15 residues.

The CDR3 DNA reads as TGCGCCAGCAGTGATAGGGGAGCAGATACGCAGTATTTT. Protein product: CASSDRGADTQYF. The chain uses TRBV10-2 and TRBJ2-3; D is tentatively TRBD1 or TRBD2 (5 bases each). The CDR3 sequence is 13 residues long. V was shortened by 3 bases and J by 4 bases, with 8 bases between the two germline ends. From germline, CDR1 is WSHSY and CDR2 SAAADI.

In regard to this clonotype: A read error is possible here, since a much larger clone lies one base away. The chain is built from TRBV6-5 and TRBJ2-2; no definite D call. The CDR3 runs 12 residues. CDR1 is MNHEY and CDR2 is SVGAGI in the germline V gene. V gave up 6 bases and J gave up 4 bases, with 6 bases separating them. Here the CDR3 DNA reads TGTGCCAGCAGAAGATCCACCGGGGAGCTGTTTTTT. Translated: CASRRSTGELFF.

This clonotype was picked up many times. CDR3 sequence: CASRSGGLVKETQYF. CDR3 nucleotides: TGCGCCAGCAGGAGTGGGGGACTAGTGAAAGAGACCCAGTACTTC. This rearrangement joins TRBV5-1 to TRBJ2-5; TRBD2 agrees at 8 bases. CDR1 SGHRS and CDR2 YFSETQ come from the germline V gene. The ends lost 5 bases at V and 3 bases at J; junction bases unmatched: 9. The CDR3 is 15 amino acids.

This clonotype has a handful of counts. This chain uses TRBV30 with TRBJ2-2; TRBD2 might be the D (6 bases). CDR3 size: 14 residues. V was clipped by 0 bases and J by 5 bases, with 10 bases between them. Germline V gene sequence: CDR1 GTSNPN, CDR2 SVGIG (reference sequence). The CDR3 coding sequence is TGTGCCTGGAGTGTCGGGGGTGAGACCGGGGAGCTGTTTTTT. Protein sequence: CAWSVGGETGELFF.

The rearrangement links TRBV6-5 to TRBJ2-1, with TRBD1 identical over 7 bases. J lost 6 bases, V lost 6 bases, and 8 bases had no gene match. The germline gives CDR1 MNHEY, CDR2 SVGAGI. This CDR3 comprises 14 residues. The CDR3 DNA follows: TGTGCCAGCAGGCAAGGGGGCGCGATCAATGAGCAGTTCTTC. Translated: CASRQGGAINEQFF.